These 26 T cell receptor beta chains were sequenced from one sample in a study of cytomegalovirus exposure and HLA in healthy donors. Profiling relied on immunoSEQ multiplex PCR, and the TCRdb table lists in-frame clones only, not all of them. The profile covers about 220,000 clones, with about 93% appearing a single time and roughly 1% taken by the ten largest. The sequenced material came from PBMCs. Source of these receptors: a woman aged 18-29 years in good health and CMV-seronegative.

The chain combines TRBV4-1 with TRBJ1-1; D might be TRBD1 (5 bases). CDR1 MGHRA and CDR2 YSYEKL come from the germline V gene. Trimming removed 0 bases from V and 4 bases from J, with 21 bases in between. The CDR3 spans 18 residues. CDR3 in DNA: TGCGCCAGCAGCCAAGATGAGGCGGCCGCACGCCAGGGCACTGAAGCTTTCTTT. Amino acids: CASSQDEAAARQGTEAFF.

This chain joins TRBV7-9 and TRBJ2-7, with 7 bases that match TRBD1. Losses at the gene ends were 0 bases for V and 7 bases for J; bases not matched to a gene: 3. The CDR3 totals 13 residues. Germline loops: CDR1 SEHNR, CDR2 FQNEAQ (reference sequence). The DNA of the CDR3 is TGTGCCAGCAGCTTAGCAGGGGGCCGGGAGCAGTACTTC. It yields the protein CASSLAGGREQYF.

The sample holds one count of this clone. The chain is built from TRBV2 and TRBJ2-3; no definite D call. The V gene lost 5 bases and the J gene lost 2 bases, with 11 bases spanning the gap. The CDR3 runs to 14 residues. CDR1 is SNHLY, CDR2 FYNNEI, per germline. CDR3 loop: CASSFQRTTDTQYF. Here the CDR3 DNA reads TGTGCCAGCAGTTTTCAGCGAACCACAGATACGCAGTATTTT.

J is TRBJ2-7 and V is TRBV5-1; TRBD1 agrees at 9 bases. The CDR3 is made up of 17 amino acids. Losses at the gene ends were 4 bases for V and 2 bases for J; bases not matched to a gene: 13. Germline CDR1 reads SGHRS; CDR2 reads YFSETQ. CDR3 protein: CASSPRAQGALTYEQYF. CDR3 DNA sequence: TGCGCCAGCAGCCCGCGAGCACAGGGGGCTCTCACCTACGAGCAGTACTTC.

The chain carries TRBV27 and TRBJ2-7; 12 bases fit TRBD2. CDR3 length: 14 residues. V lost 5 bases and J lost 6; bases outside the gene matches: 5. Per germline, CDR1 MNHEY and CDR2 SMNVEV (reference sequence). CDR3 DNA sequence: TGTGCCAGCAGTCGAACTAGCGGGAGGCTCGAGCAGTACTTC. Protein product: CASSRTSGRLEQYF.

Only one count was recorded for this clone. V is TRBV6-5 and J is TRBJ1-2; 10 bases are a match to TRBD1. Looked up from germline, CDR1 is MNHEY and CDR2 is SVGAGI. V gave up 6 bases and J gave up 3 bases; unmatched junction bases: 7. The CDR3 extends over 15 amino acids. CDR3 sequence: CASRRQGALDYGYTF. The CDR3 DNA reads TGTGCCAGCAGGAGACAGGGGGCATTGGACTATGGCTACACCTTC.

The rearrangement joins TRBV6-6 to TRBJ1-4; D unresolved. CDR3 length: 13 amino acids. Trimming removed 6 bases from V and 4 bases from J, with 9 bases in between. Germline V gene lookup returns CDR1 MNHNY and CDR2 SVGAGI (reference sequence). CDR3 nucleotide sequence: TGTGCCAGCAGCCGAGGCCTTAATGAAAAACTGTTTTTT. Protein: CASSRGLNEKLFF.

The V and J genes are TRBV4-1 and TRBJ2-7; 7 bases map to TRBD2. Germline V gene lookup returns CDR1 MGHRA and CDR2 YSYEKL. The CDR3 runs to 11 residues. V lost 5 bases, J lost 6 bases, and 1 base stayed unmatched. In DNA form, the CDR3 reads TGCGCCAGCAGCGGGGGGGGCGAGCAGTACTTC. It is translated as CASSGGGEQYF.

The chain recombines TRBV10-2 with TRBJ2-1, with D perhaps matching TRBD2 (6 bases). Germline-derived CDR1 and CDR2 are WSHSY and SAAADI. Trimming removed 6 bases from V and 5 bases from J, with 17 bases in between. This CDR3 region has 15 residues. As DNA, the CDR3 is TGCGCCAGCAGGCCCCAGCTAGCGTTTAACAATGAGCAGTTCTTC. Translation: CASRPQLAFNNEQFF.

The chain is built from TRBV30 and TRBJ2-5, with 7 bases fitting TRBD2. The V gene end was trimmed by 4 bases and the J gene end by 1 base; junction bases not matched to a gene: 0. Germline values: CDR1 GTSNPN, CDR2 SVGIG (reference sequence). The CDR3 covers 12 residues. The CDR3 DNA follows: TGTGCCTGGACTAGCGGCCAAGAGACCCAGTACTTC. It codes for CAWTSGQETQYF.

The chain carries TRBV6-5 and TRBJ2-3; D is perhaps TRBD1 (5 bases). Germline lookup yields CDR1 MNHEY and CDR2 SVGAGI. Between the trimmed V and J ends, which lost 0 bases and 2 bases, there was a span of 9 bases. The CDR3 extends over 15 amino acids. CDR3 loop: CASSYSQGVTDTQYF. The CDR3 nucleotides read TGTGCCAGCAGTTACTCGCAGGGTGTCACAGATACGCAGTATTTT.

The chain combines TRBV6-1 with TRBJ2-5; weak D call: TRBD2 (6 bases). Germline V gene sequence: CDR1 MNHNS, CDR2 SASEGT. The V and J ends lost 3 bases and 0 bases respectively, with 17 bases between them. The CDR3 consists of 17 residues. This chain's CDR3 is CASSERPAGPYQETQYF. The CDR3 DNA sequence: TGTGCCAGCAGTGAGCGTCCCGCGGGGCCGTACCAAGAGACCCAGTACTTC.

The rearrangement uses TRBV6-1 and TRBJ2-7; 11 nucleotides align to TRBD2. Germline V gene lookup returns CDR1 MNHNS and CDR2 SASEGT. The CDR3 is 16 amino acids. V trimming: 0 bases; J trimming: 4 bases; junction bases outside the gene matches: 5. CDR3 nucleotide sequence: TGTGCCAGCAGTGAAGCGCGACTAGCGGGGACATACGAGCAGTACTTC. It translates to CASSEARLAGTYEQYF.

The V call is TRBV30, the J call TRBJ2-7, with 7 bases that match TRBD2. In germline, CDR1 is GTSNPN, CDR2 SVGIG (reference sequence). The CDR3 has 16 residues. With 0 bases clipped from V and 1 base from J, the junction kept 9 bases outside the gene matches. CDR3 protein: CAWSVLSGRKSYEQYF. In nucleotides, the CDR3 is TGTGCCTGGAGTGTACTTTCCGGGAGGAAATCCTACGAGCAGTACTTC.

This chain joins TRBV19 and TRBJ1-1; D not certain. Germline CDR1 LNHDA, CDR2 SQIVND (reference sequence). V was pared by 3 bases and J by 1 base, with 9 bases between. The CDR3 totals 14 residues. The CDR3 DNA reads as TGTGCCAGTAGTATCCCCCGCGGGAACACTGAAGCTTTCTTT. Its protein product is CASSIPRGNTEAFF.

A remark on this clone: Other DNA sequences from this sample encode an identical CDR3 as well. The chain uses TRBV30 and TRBJ2-7; no clear D. This CDR3 has 13 amino acids. Trimming left V 0 bases short and J 1 base short, with 7 bases between. Germline V gene sequence: CDR1 GTSNPN, CDR2 SVGIG (reference sequence). CDR3 coding DNA: TGTGCCTGGAGTGTTGGCACATCCTACGAGCAGTACTTC. Encoded protein: CAWSVGTSYEQYF.

The V gene is TRBV4-1, the J gene TRBJ2-1; 7 bases map to TRBD1. Germline CDR1 and CDR2: MGHRA and YSYEKL. V lost 0 bases to trimming and J lost 2 bases; unmatched junction nucleotides: 4. There are 16 residues in the CDR3. CDR3 nucleotides: TGCGCCAGCAGCCAAGATGAAAGGGGGCCCTACAATGAGCAGTTCTTC. This gives the protein CASSQDERGPYNEQFF.

This clone appeared once. This chain links TRBV11-2 with TRBJ1-2; tentative D call: TRBD1 (5 bases). The CDR3 consists of 16 residues. V lost 0 bases to trimming and J lost 4 bases, with 15 bases between them. The germline gives CDR1 SGHAT, CDR2 FQNNGV. This CDR3 reads CASSLDGPGGGYGYTF. The CDR3 DNA reads as TGTGCCAGCAGCTTAGATGGGCCGGGCGGGGGCTATGGCTACACCTTC.

The chain couples TRBV6-1 to TRBJ2-3; 7 bases are a match to TRBD1. The trim removed 8 bases at V and 0 bases at J, leaving 2 bases unmatched. The germline V gene has CDR1 MNHNS and CDR2 SASEGT. This CDR3 contains 13 residues. CDR3 DNA: TGTGCCAGCCGGGACAGTAGCACAGATACGCAGTATTTT. Translating gives CASRDSSTDTQYF.

J is TRBJ2-5 and V is TRBV4-1; 7 nucleotides agree with TRBD1. V trimming: 1 base; J trimming: 5 bases; junction bases outside the gene matches: 4. This CDR3 contains 14 residues. The germline V gene encodes CDR1 MGHRA and CDR2 YSYEKL. As DNA, the CDR3 is TGCGCCAGCAGCCAAGGACAGGGAGTGGAGACCCAGTACTTC. It yields the protein CASSQGQGVETQYF.

The rearrangement links TRBV21-1 to TRBJ1-1; the D call in the table, TRBD1, was not verified against the DNA. TRBV21-1 has pseudogene status. The CDR3 is made up of 15 amino acids. CDR3 DNA: TGTGCCAGCAGCGCCCGGACAGGTTTAACTACTGAAGCTTTCTTT. It specifies CASSARTGLTTEAFF.

This clone occurred a few times. The chain carries TRBV28 and TRBJ2-2, with TRBD1 matching 7 bases. Germline-derived CDR1 and CDR2 are MDHEN and SYDVKM. The V and J ends lost 6 bases and 5 bases, in that order; junction bases with no gene match: 12. CDR3 size: 16 residues. CDR3 nucleotide sequence: TGTGCCAGCAGCACCCTATCACAGGGGAAAACCGGGGAGCTGTTTTTT. Encoded protein: CASSTLSQGKTGELFF.

The gene calls are TRBV5-1 and TRBJ1-3; unclear D gene. The CDR3 runs to 13 residues. Looked up from germline, CDR1 is SGHRS and CDR2 is YFSETQ. The V gene lost 5 bases and the J gene lost 4 bases, with 10 bases spanning the gap. The CDR3 loop reads CASSEGAGNTIYF. In nucleotides, the CDR3 is TGCGCCAGCAGTGAGGGTGCCGGAAACACCATATATTTT.

The chain combines TRBV25-1 with TRBJ2-5, with TRBD2 matching 10 bases. The CDR3 loop spans 13 amino acids. J was trimmed by 4 bases and V by 7 bases; bases with no gene match: 3. Germline V gene sequence: CDR1 MGHDK, CDR2 SYGVNS. The CDR3 region is CASNRLAGETQYF. CDR3 in DNA: TGTGCCAGCAACCGACTAGCGGGAGAGACCCAGTACTTC.

This clone was observed once. V and J are TRBV6-5 and TRBJ2-5, with 8 bases lining up with TRBD2. This CDR3 has 14 residues. CDR1 and CDR2 from the germline V gene are MNHEY and SVGAGI. J gave up 0 bases and V 8 bases, and 5 bases lay outside the gene matches. This chain's CDR3 is CASGMTSDQETQYF. CDR3 sequence (DNA): TGTGCCAGCGGGATGACTAGCGACCAAGAGACCCAGTACTTC.

J is TRBJ1-3 and V is TRBV27; 7 bases fit TRBD1. J was trimmed by 3 bases and V by 3 bases; bases with no gene match: 2. Germline V gene lookup returns CDR1 MNHEY and CDR2 SMNVEV (reference sequence). The CDR3 extends over 14 amino acids. CDR3 residues: CASSLTGFGNTIYF. Here the CDR3 DNA reads TGTGCCAGCAGTTTGACAGGGTTTGGAAACACCATATATTTT.